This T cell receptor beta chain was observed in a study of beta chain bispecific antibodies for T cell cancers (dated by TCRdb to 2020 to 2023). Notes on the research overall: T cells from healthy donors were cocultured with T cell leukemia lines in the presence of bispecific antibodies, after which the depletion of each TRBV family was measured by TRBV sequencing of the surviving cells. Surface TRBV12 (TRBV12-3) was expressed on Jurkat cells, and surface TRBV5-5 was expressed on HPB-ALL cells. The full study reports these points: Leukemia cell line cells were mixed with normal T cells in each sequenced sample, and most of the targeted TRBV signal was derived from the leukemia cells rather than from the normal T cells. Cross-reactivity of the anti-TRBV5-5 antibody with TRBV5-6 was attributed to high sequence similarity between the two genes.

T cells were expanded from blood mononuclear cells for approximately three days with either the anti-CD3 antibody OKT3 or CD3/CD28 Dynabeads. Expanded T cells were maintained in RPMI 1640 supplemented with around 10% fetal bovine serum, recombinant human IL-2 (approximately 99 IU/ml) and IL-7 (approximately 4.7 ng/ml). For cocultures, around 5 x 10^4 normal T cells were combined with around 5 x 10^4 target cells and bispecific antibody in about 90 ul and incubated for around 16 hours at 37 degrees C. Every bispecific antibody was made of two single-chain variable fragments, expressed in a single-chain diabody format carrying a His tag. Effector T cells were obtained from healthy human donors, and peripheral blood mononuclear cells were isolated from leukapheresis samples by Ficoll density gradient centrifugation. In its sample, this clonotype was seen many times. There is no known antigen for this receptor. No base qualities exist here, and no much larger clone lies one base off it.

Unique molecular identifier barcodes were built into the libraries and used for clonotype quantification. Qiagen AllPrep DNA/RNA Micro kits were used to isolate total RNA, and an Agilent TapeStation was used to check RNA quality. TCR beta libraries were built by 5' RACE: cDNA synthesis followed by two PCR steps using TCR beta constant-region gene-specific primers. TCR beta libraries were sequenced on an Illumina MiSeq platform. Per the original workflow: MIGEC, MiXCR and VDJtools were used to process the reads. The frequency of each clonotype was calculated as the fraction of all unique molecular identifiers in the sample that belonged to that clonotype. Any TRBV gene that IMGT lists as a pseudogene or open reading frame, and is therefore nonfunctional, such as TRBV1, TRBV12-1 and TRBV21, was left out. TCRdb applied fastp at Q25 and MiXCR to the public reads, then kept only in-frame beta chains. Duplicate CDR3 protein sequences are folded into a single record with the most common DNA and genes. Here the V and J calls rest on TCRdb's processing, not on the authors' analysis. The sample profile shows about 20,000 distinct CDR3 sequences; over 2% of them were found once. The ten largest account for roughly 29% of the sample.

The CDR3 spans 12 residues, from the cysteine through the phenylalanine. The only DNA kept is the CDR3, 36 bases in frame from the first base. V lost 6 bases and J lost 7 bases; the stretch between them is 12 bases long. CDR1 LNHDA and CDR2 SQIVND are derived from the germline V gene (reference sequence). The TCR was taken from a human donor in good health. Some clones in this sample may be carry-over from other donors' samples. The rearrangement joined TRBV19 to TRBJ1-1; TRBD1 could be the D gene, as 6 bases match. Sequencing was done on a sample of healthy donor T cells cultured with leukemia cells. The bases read TGTGCCAGTAGCCGCGGGACAATTGAAGCTTTCTTT. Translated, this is CASSRGTIEAFF.